The 28 T cell receptor beta chains below all came from one sample that was sequenced in a study of T cell repertoires and HLA-DP antigens. Their specific antigens are unknown. Produced via immunoSEQ multiplex PCR; TCRdb's table is partial and in-frame only. The sample lists about 89,000 clones; about nine tenths were seen once. Sequences were obtained from CD4+ T cells from PBMCs. The receptor source for this set is a man between 50 and 59 years old in good health and CMV-seronegative.

This clone was seen a single time. The chain's CDR3 is CASSASPRGPDTQYF. CDR3 DNA: TGTGCCAGCAGTGCTTCCCCCCGGGGTCCAGATACGCAGTATTTT. V usage is TRBV6-4 and J usage is TRBJ2-3; the D gene is possibly TRBD2 (5 bases). V was cut by 4 bases and J by 4 bases, with 15 bases left in between. The length of the CDR3 is 15 residues. CDR1 and CDR2 (germline): MRHNA, SNTAGT.

This chain uses TRBV11-2 with TRBJ2-2; tentatively, D is TRBD2 (6 bases). Germline V gene sequence: CDR1 SGHAT, CDR2 FQNNGV. With 7 bases removed from V and 3 bases from J, the gap between germline ends came to 15 bases. This CDR3 is built from 15 residues. The CDR3: CASTFGTLHTGELFF. For the CDR3, the DNA is TGTGCCAGCACTTTCGGGACTCTTCACACCGGGGAGCTGTTTTTT. The full variable domain, completed using reference TRBV11-2 and TRBJ2-2, is EAGVAQSPRYKIIEKRQSVAFWCNPISGHATLYWYQQILGQGPKLLIQFQNNGVVDDSQLPKDRFSAERLKGVDSTLKIQPAKLEDSAVYLCASTFGTLHTGELFFGEGSRLTVL.

The CDR3 coding sequence is TGTGCTTCTAGCGGGGGGGCAAGAGAGACCCAGTACTTC. Encoded protein: CASSGGARETQYF. The V call is TRBV19, the J call TRBJ2-5, with 12 bases that match TRBD2. Germline V gene data show CDR1 as LNHDA and CDR2 as SQIVND (reference sequence). CDR3 length: 13 residues.

V usage is TRBV7-9 and J usage is TRBJ2-5; TRBD2 might be the D (6 bases). The CDR3 consists of 15 residues. Germline V CDR1 and CDR2: SEHNR, FQNEAQ (reference sequence). Trimming pared 0 bases from V and 4 bases from J, leaving 12 bases between. CDR3 DNA: TGTGCCAGCAGCTTAGCAGGGGCCGGGGGAGAGACCCAGTACTTC. Residues: CASSLAGAGGETQYF.

The chain combines TRBV7-9 with TRBJ1-2, with unresolved D. The ends were cut back, 5 bases at V and 7 bases at J, with 14 bases in the middle. CDR1 SEHNR and CDR2 FQNEAQ come from the germline V gene (reference sequence). The CDR3 has 13 amino acids. The chain's CDR3 is CASSPQAAFGYTF. CDR3 nucleotide sequence: TGTGCCAGCAGCCCTCAGGCCGCGTTTGGCTACACCTTC.

The genes are TRBV9 and TRBJ2-1; the match to TRBD2 covers 16 bases. With V trimmed by 0 bases and J by 1 base, 13 bases remained unmatched. Germline assignment: CDR1 SGDLS and CDR2 YYNGEE. The CDR3 extends over 22 amino acids. The DNA for the CDR3 is TGTGCCAGCAGCGTAGGGGTGGGGACTAGCGGGAGGGCTTTACAATCCTACAATGAGCAGTTCTTC. It yields the protein CASSVGVGTSGRALQSYNEQFF. Filled out from reference TRBV9 and TRBJ2-1, the complete variable domain reads DSGVTQTPKHLITATGQRVTLRCSPRSGDLSVYWYQQSLDQGLQFLIQYYNGEERAKGNILERFSAQQFPDLHSELNLSSLELGDSALYFCASSVGVGTSGRALQSYNEQFFGPGTRLTVL.

This sequence joins TRBV15 and TRBJ1-2, with no clear D. The CDR3 has 14 amino acids. Trimming removed 0 bases at V and 4 bases at J, with 9 bases between. The germline V gene encodes CDR1 LNHNV and CDR2 YYDKDF (reference sequence). CDR3 protein: CATSRDYGGYGYTF. CDR3 bases: TGTGCCACCAGCAGAGATTACGGAGGCTATGGCTACACCTTC.

This rearrangement joins TRBV5-5 to TRBJ1-2, with 8 bases lining up with TRBD1. Germline CDR1 reads SGHKS; CDR2 reads YYEKEE (reference sequence). The V gene end was trimmed by 5 bases and the J gene end by 2 bases; junction bases not matched to a gene: 11. This CDR3 is 16 amino acids long. The CDR3: CASSPTPGQANYGYTF. The DNA of the CDR3 is TGTGCCAGCAGTCCGACCCCGGGACAGGCGAACTATGGCTACACCTTC.

The V and J genes are TRBV6-5 and TRBJ2-7, with 7 bases matching TRBD1. From germline, CDR1 is MNHEY and CDR2 SVGAGI. CDR3 length: 13 residues. V trimming: 6 bases; J trimming: 5 bases; junction bases outside the gene matches: 7. DNA of the CDR3: TGTGCCAGCAGGCGTGACAGGGTCGACGAGCAGTACTTC. Amino acids: CASRRDRVDEQYF.

The gene calls are TRBV5-6 and TRBJ1-2; 8 bases map to TRBD1. The germline gives CDR1 SGHDT, CDR2 YYEEEE. The CDR3 runs 16 residues. J was trimmed by 4 bases and V by 5 bases; bases with no gene match: 13. The CDR3 spells CASRRQGIKFVYGYTF. The CDR3 DNA reads TGTGCCAGCAGACGACAGGGGATCAAGTTTGTCTATGGCTACACCTTC. Full variable domain (missing parts from reference TRBV5-6 and TRBJ1-2): DAGVTQSPTHLIKTRGQQVTLRCSPKSGHDTVSWYQQALGQGPQFIFQYYEEEERQRGNFPDRFSGHQFPNYSSELNVNALLLGDSALYLCASRRQGIKFVYGYTFGSGTRLTVV.

The chain recombines TRBV10-1 with TRBJ1-2, with 7 bases that match TRBD1. Germline-derived CDR1 and CDR2 are WNHNN and SYGVQD (reference sequence). The V gene end was trimmed by 0 bases and the J gene end by 5 bases; junction bases not matched to a gene: 3. The CDR3 is made up of 14 amino acids. The CDR3 region has the DNA TGCGCCAGCAGTGAGTCGGGGACAGAATATGGCTACACCTTC. Translating it yields CASSESGTEYGYTF.

V and J are TRBV9 and TRBJ2-1, with TRBD2 as a possible D gene (6 bases). In germline, CDR1 is SGDLS, CDR2 YYNGEE. The CDR3 covers 17 residues. V was shortened by 0 bases and J by 4 bases, with 17 bases between the two germline ends. CDR3 DNA: TGTGCCAGCAGCGTAGCTTTCGGCGGGGACCGGTACAATGAGCAGTTCTTC. Protein: CASSVAFGGDRYNEQFF.

This chain uses TRBV7-8 with TRBJ2-5, with D possibly TRBD1 on 6 matching bases. This CDR3 is 13 amino acids long. The germline V gene encodes CDR1 SGHVS and CDR2 FQNEAQ. Deletions cut 5 bases from V and 5 bases from J, with 12 bases between. The CDR3 DNA reads TGTGCCAGCAGCACAGGGAAATGGGAGACCCAGTACTTC. Protein product: CASSTGKWETQYF. The complete variable domain, with remaining parts taken from reference TRBV7-8 and TRBJ2-5, reads GAGVSQSPRYKVAKRGQDVALRCDPISGHVSLFWYQQALGQGPEFLTYFQNEAQLDKSGLPSDRFFAERPEGSVSTLKIQRTQQEDSAVYLCASSTGKWETQYFGPGTRLLVL.

The V and J genes are TRBV6-5 and TRBJ2-7; tentatively, D is TRBD2 (6 bases). Trimming shortened V by 2 bases and J by 0 bases, and 11 bases separated the two germline ends. Germline assignment: CDR1 MNHEY and CDR2 SVGAGI. The CDR3 consists of 15 residues. The CDR3 spells CASSYGDSSSYEQYF. The CDR3 bases are TGTGCCAGCAGTTACGGGGACTCTAGCTCCTACGAGCAGTACTTC.

This chain uses TRBV30 with TRBJ2-1; D may be TRBD1 (6 bases). V was cut by 0 bases and J by 9 bases, with 18 bases left in between. CDR1 is GTSNPN, CDR2 SVGIG, per germline (reference sequence). This CDR3 contains 15 residues. CDR3 coding DNA: TGTGCCTGGAGTGTTCTACAGGGAATGAACGGTGAGCAGTTCTTC. Residues: CAWSVLQGMNGEQFF.

This sequence joins TRBV28 and TRBJ2-1; D tentatively reads TRBD1 or TRBD2 (6 bases each). This CDR3 region has 14 residues. Germline V CDR1 and CDR2: MDHEN, SYDVKM. CDR3 sequence: CAHGVMRGRYEQFF. CDR3 in DNA: TGTGCACATGGGGTGATGAGGGGGAGGTATGAGCAGTTCTTC.

J is TRBJ2-6 and V is TRBV21-1; the DNA was not compared with TRBD2, the D call given in the table. TRBV21-1 is designated a pseudogene. This CDR3 is 19 amino acids long. The CDR3 DNA reads as TGTGCCAGCAGCAAAGGGTCTGGCGGATGTTTCTCTGGGGCCAACGTCCTGACTTTC. Translating it yields CASSKGSGGCFSGANVLTF.

The chain has TRBV6-6 and TRBJ1-1; TRBD1 matches at 10 bases. The V and J ends lost 5 bases and 6 bases, in that order; junction bases with no gene match: 9. Germline V CDR1 and CDR2: MNHNY, SVGAGI (reference sequence). This CDR3 contains 15 residues. CDR3 in DNA: TGTGCCAGCAGTAAACTATGGGACAGGGGATCTGAAGCTTTCTTT. Translating gives CASSKLWDRGSEAFF.

This chain connects TRBV10-3 to TRBJ2-7, with TRBD2 identical over 9 bases. CDR3 length: 17 residues. Germline CDR1 ENHRY, CDR2 SYGVKD. V lost 6 bases, J lost 0 bases, and 12 bases stayed unmatched. In DNA, the CDR3 is TGTGCCATCAGCTTAGCGGGAGTGGGGGCGGGCTCCTACGAGCAGTACTTC. Translation gives CAISLAGVGAGSYEQYF.

The chain joins TRBV19 to TRBJ1-3; D possibly corresponds to TRBD1 (5 bases). This CDR3 comprises 15 residues. Germline V gene lookup returns CDR1 LNHDA and CDR2 SQIVND (reference sequence). V was clipped by 5 bases and J by 0 bases, with 11 bases between them. The chain's CDR3 is CASSLGTDSGNTIYF. The CDR3 region has the DNA TGTGCCAGTAGTCTCGGGACGGACTCTGGAAACACCATATATTTT.

J is TRBJ2-2 and V is TRBV11-2, with D possibly matching TRBD1 (6 bases). V gave up 1 base and J gave up 4 bases, with 13 bases separating them. Germline-derived CDR1 and CDR2 are SGHAT and FQNNGV. The CDR3 loop spans 16 amino acids. The CDR3: CASSLVGTTLTGELFF. Here the CDR3 DNA reads TGTGCCAGCAGCTTAGTCGGGACAACCCTCACCGGGGAGCTGTTTTTT.

This clone is medium-sized in the sample. V gene TRBV6-4 combines with J gene TRBJ2-3; 14 positions match TRBD2. This CDR3 contains 16 residues. The J segment lost 1 base and the V segment lost 3 bases, leaving 0 bases of the junction unmatched. The V gene's germline CDR1 is MRHNA and CDR2 SNTAGT. DNA of the CDR3: TGTGCCAGCAGTGAGACTAGCGGGAGGGGCACAGATACGCAGTATTTT. Its protein is CASSETSGRGTDTQYF.

The V and J genes are TRBV7-9 and TRBJ2-2; 8 nucleotides line up with TRBD1. The CDR3 spans 15 residues. Per the germline V gene, CDR1 is SEHNR and CDR2 is FQNEAQ (reference sequence). With 4 bases clipped from V and 3 bases from J, the junction kept 4 bases outside the gene matches. CDR3 sequence reads: CASSSTGGHTGELFF. DNA for the CDR3: TGTGCCAGCAGCTCCACAGGGGGGCACACCGGGGAGCTGTTTTTT.

This clone showed up just once. The CDR3 nucleotides read TGTGCCAGTAGTATGGAGGATTTCTATGGCTACACCTTC. Its translation is CASSMEDFYGYTF. The V gene is TRBV19, the J gene TRBJ1-2; D is unclear. The V and J ends lost 3 bases and 4 bases respectively, with 9 bases between them. Germline V CDR1 and CDR2: LNHDA, SQIVND (reference sequence). The CDR3 has 13 residues. Full variable domain (rest looked up from reference TRBV19 and TRBJ1-2): DGGITQSPKYLFRKEGQNVTLSCEQNLNHDAMYWYRQDPGQGLRLIYYSQIVNDFQKGDIAEGYSVSREKKESFPLTVTSAQKNPTAFYLCASSMEDFYGYTFGSGTRLTVV.

The rearrangement joins TRBV11-2 to TRBJ2-7; 10 bases align to TRBD1. The J segment lost 3 bases and the V segment lost 5 bases, leaving 1 base of the junction unmatched. Germline V gives CDR1 SGHAT, CDR2 FQNNGV. The CDR3 is 13 residues long. Here the CDR3 reads CASSRDRGYEQYF. The CDR3 DNA reads as TGTGCCAGCAGCCGGGACAGGGGCTACGAGCAGTACTTC.

The chain recombines TRBV7-6 with TRBJ1-1; 7 nucleotides align to TRBD1. The CDR3 covers 14 residues. The germline V gene has CDR1 SGHVS and CDR2 FNYEAQ. With 5 bases clipped from V and 5 bases from J, the junction kept 8 bases outside the gene matches. The CDR3 DNA reads TGTGCCAGCAGCACCCGACAGGGAGGAACTGAAGCTTTCTTT. Its translation is CASSTRQGGTEAFF. The whole variable domain, remainder taken from reference TRBV7-6 and TRBJ1-1, is GAGVSQSPRYKVTKRGQDVALRCDPISGHVSLYWYRQALGQGPEFLTYFNYEAQQDKSGLPNDRFSAERPEGSISTLTIQRTEQRDSAMYRCASSTRQGGTEAFFGQGTRLTVV.

The chain uses TRBV7-6 and TRBJ2-2, with unresolved D. V gave up 5 bases and J gave up 5 bases, with 9 bases separating them. The CDR3 covers 13 residues. Germline assignment: CDR1 SGHVS and CDR2 FNYEAQ. The DNA for the CDR3 is TGTGCCAGCAGCCCTACCCGGACCGGGGAGCTGTTTTTT. Its translation: CASSPTRTGELFF.

The chain recombines TRBV9 with TRBJ1-6; 8 bases fit TRBD1. CDR1 is SGDLS, CDR2 YYNGEE, per germline. This CDR3 spans 16 amino acids. Losses at the gene ends were 3 bases for V and 2 bases for J; bases not matched to a gene: 4. CDR3 residues: CASSERTGTYNSPLHF. CDR3 coding DNA: TGTGCCAGCAGCGAACGGACAGGGACCTATAATTCACCCCTCCACTTT. Variable domain in full (rest from reference TRBV9 and TRBJ1-6): DSGVTQTPKHLITATGQRVTLRCSPRSGDLSVYWYQQSLDQGLQFLIQYYNGEERAKGNILERFSAQQFPDLHSELNLSSLELGDSALYFCASSERTGTYNSPLHFGNGTRLTVT.